The rows below give T cell receptor beta chains drawn from one sample of a study of identical twins. TCRdb fed the 5' RACE reads into MiXCR, producing one record per CDR3 protein. The repertoire includes more than 600,000 distinct CDR3 sequences, 18% of them detected once, and under 15% sits in the top ten. These data also formed part of another study, on T cells expressing NK-cell markers.

Sample: PBMCs. The origin of the receptors is a woman aged 18-29 years in good health. Both conserved end residues are part of each CDR3. D genes are given only for firm matches. Clone size is stated in some rows and not others, as once, few, many or a class when expanded.

d_call j_call v_call clone_size cdr3_aa cdr3_nt
TRBD1 TRBJ2-7 TRBV9 once CASSAPGQNNEQYF TGTGCCAGCAGCGCCCCGGGACAGAATAACGAGCAGTACTTC
- TRBJ2-1 TRBV12-3/TRBV12-4 few CASSLVSRSEQFF TGTGCCAGCAGTCTTGTTAGTAGGTCTGAGCAGTTCTTC
- TRBJ2-2 TRBV6-5 few CATGTSNTGELFF TGTGCCACCGGGACTTCGAACACCGGGGAGCTGTTTTTT
TRBD1 TRBJ1-1 TRBV30 few CAWSRNRGRTEAFF TGTGCCTGGAGTCGAAACAGGGGGAGGACTGAAGCTTTCTTT
- TRBJ1-1 TRBV11-2 - CASSLGGKAFF TGTGCCAGCAGCTTAGGAGGGAAAGCTTTCTTT
- TRBJ2-2 TRBV2 few CASSEQGSKNTGELFF TGTGCCAGCAGTGAGCAGGGGTCCAAGAACACCGGGGAGCTGTTTTTT
- TRBJ2-5 TRBV10-1 - CASSAQWGETQYF TGCGCCAGCAGTGCCCAGTGGGGAGAGACCCAGTACTTC
- TRBJ1-1 TRBV5-6 few CASSFFSRDMNTEAFF TGTGCCAGCAGCTTTTTTAGCAGGGATATGAACACTGAAGCTTTCTTT
TRBD2 TRBJ2-7 TRBV10-2 - CASRSGTSITYEQYF TGCGCCAGCAGATCCGGGACTAGCATAACCTACGAGCAGTACTTC
- TRBJ1-2 TRBV7-9 - CASSPLRGNYGYTF TGTGCCAGCAGCCCGCTGCGGGGGAACTATGGCTACACCTTC
TRBD2 TRBJ2-1 TRBV20-1 many CSVLRGTSGSYNEQFF TGCAGTGTCCTCAGGGGGACTAGCGGGTCTTACAATGAGCAGTTCTTC
- TRBJ1-2 TRBV29-1 - CSVADLDYGYTF TGCAGCGTTGCTGATCTTGACTATGGCTACACCTTC
- TRBJ2-7 TRBV6-1 - CASTQRQDRGEQYF TGTGCCAGCACCCAACGACAGGACCGCGGCGAGCAGTACTTC
TRBD2 TRBJ2-5 TRBV6-7 - CATKRGGGTQYF TGTGCCACCAAGCGGGGGGGGGGGACCCAGTACTTC
TRBD2 TRBJ2-1 TRBV7-8 few CASSLRGGGPNEQFF TGTGCCAGCAGCTTACGCGGGGGAGGCCCCAATGAGCAGTTCTTC
TRBD2 TRBJ2-5 TRBV29-1 - CSVAGGLQETQYF TGCAGCGTTGCGGGAGGGCTCCAAGAGACCCAGTACTTC
- TRBJ2-1 TRBV5-1 few CASERQGGLNNEQFF TGCGCCAGTGAACGCCAGGGAGGATTGAACAATGAGCAGTTCTTC
- TRBJ2-3 TRBV10-3 - CAISGSSNPTDTQYF TGTGCCATCAGTGGTTCTTCAAACCCCACAGATACGCAGTATTTT
- TRBJ2-2 TRBV5-1 - CASSPSGNAAGELFF TGCGCCAGCAGCCCGTCAGGGAACGCGGCCGGGGAGCTGTTTTTT
- TRBJ2-7 TRBV20-1 many CSATGRLSYEQYF TGCAGTGCAACCGGACGGCTCTCCTACGAGCAGTACTTC
TRBD1 TRBJ2-2 TRBV12-3/TRBV12-4 - CASSSRQGATGELFF TGTGCCAGCAGTTCCCGACAGGGGGCGACCGGGGAGCTGTTTTTT
- TRBJ1-1 TRBV5-1 many CASSLAGRPNTEAFF TGCGCCAGCAGCTTGGCCGGCAGGCCGAACACTGAAGCTTTCTTT
TRBD2 TRBJ2-7 TRBV2 - CASSNLAGGWSSYEQYF TGTGCCAGCAGTAATCTAGCGGGAGGTTGGAGCTCCTACGAGCAGTACTTC
TRBD2 TRBJ2-3 TRBV2 few CASSPGGMGTDTQYF TGTGCCAGCAGCCCCGGGGGGATGGGGACAGATACGCAGTATTTT
TRBD2 TRBJ2-1 TRBV29-1 - CSVESVAGNNEQFF TGCAGCGTTGAATCGGTAGCGGGGAACAATGAGCAGTTCTTC
- TRBJ2-2 TRBV4-3 - CASSQGRGWSRTGELFF TGCGCCAGCAGCCAAGGGCGCGGGTGGAGTCGCACCGGGGAGCTGTTTTTT